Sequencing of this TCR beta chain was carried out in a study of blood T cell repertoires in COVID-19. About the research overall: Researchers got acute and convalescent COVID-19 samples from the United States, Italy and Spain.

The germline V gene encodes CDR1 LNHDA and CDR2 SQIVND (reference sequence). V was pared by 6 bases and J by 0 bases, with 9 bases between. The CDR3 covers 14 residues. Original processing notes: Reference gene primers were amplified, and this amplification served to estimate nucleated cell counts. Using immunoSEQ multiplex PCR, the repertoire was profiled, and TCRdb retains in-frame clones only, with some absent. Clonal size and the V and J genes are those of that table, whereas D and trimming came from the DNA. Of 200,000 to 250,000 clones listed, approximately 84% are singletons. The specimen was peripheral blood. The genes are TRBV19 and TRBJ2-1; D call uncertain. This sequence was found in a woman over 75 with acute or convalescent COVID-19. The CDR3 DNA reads TGTGCCAGTAGCCCCCCCTACTCCTACAATGAGCAGTTCTTC. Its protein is CASSPPYSYNEQFF.